This entry lists 5 T cell receptor beta chains sequenced from one sample in a study of cytomegalovirus exposure and HLA in healthy donors. A multiplex PCR was run with 60 Vbeta primers and 13 Jbeta primers. Some clones are missing from TCRdb's copy, which holds only in-frame ones; the method was immunoSEQ multiplex PCR. Altogether about 95,000 clones are present, approximately 77% being singletons, with the ten largest covering 4.5% to 5%. Specimen: PBMCs. These receptor sequences come from a woman aged 35 to 49 in good health and CMV-seronegative.

V and J are TRBV19 and TRBJ2-3; D might be TRBD2 (6 bases). The CDR3 contains 13 residues. With 4 bases removed from V and 6 bases from J, the gap between germline ends came to 11 bases. Germline assignment: CDR1 LNHDA and CDR2 SQIVND (reference sequence). The DNA of the CDR3 is TGTGCCAGTAGTACGCGGGGCGGGGATACGCAGTATTTT. Translated, it gives CASSTRGGDTQYF. Filled out from reference TRBV19 and TRBJ2-3, the complete variable domain reads DGGITQSPKYLFRKEGQNVTLSCEQNLNHDAMYWYRQDPGQGLRLIYYSQIVNDFQKGDIAEGYSVSREKKESFPLTVTSAQKNPTAFYLCASSTRGGDTQYFGPGTRLTVL.

The V and J genes are TRBV29-1 and TRBJ1-1, with unresolved D. This CDR3 has 13 amino acids. CDR1 and CDR2 from the germline V gene are SQVTM and ANQGSEA. V was pared by 4 bases and J by 4 bases, with 13 bases between. The CDR3 sequence: CSVGERGFTEAFF. The CDR3 nucleotides read TGCAGCGTTGGTGAGAGAGGTTTCACTGAAGCTTTCTTT.

Only one count was recorded for this clone. V gene TRBV7-9 combines with J gene TRBJ1-1; D is uncertain. The CDR3 loop spans 13 amino acids. Germline V gene sequence: CDR1 SEHNR, CDR2 FQNEAQ (reference sequence). Trimming pared 0 bases from V and 1 base from J, leaving 3 bases between. The CDR3 spells CASSLAGNTEAFF. The CDR3 nucleotides read TGTGCCAGCAGCTTAGCCGGGAACACTGAAGCTTTCTTT.

V gene TRBV9 combines with J gene TRBJ2-3, with 14 bases aligning to TRBD2. V lost 4 bases to trimming and J lost 0 bases; unmatched junction nucleotides: 13. The V gene's germline CDR1 is SGDLS and CDR2 YYNGEE. The CDR3 runs 20 residues. The CDR3 loop reads CASSSPDGTSGGRSTDTQYF. CDR3 DNA sequence: TGTGCCAGCAGCTCACCCGACGGGACTAGCGGGGGCCGTAGCACAGATACGCAGTATTTT.

The chain has TRBV19 and TRBJ2-6; D gene unclear. This CDR3 is 14 amino acids long. Trimming pared 9 bases from V and 4 bases from J, leaving 13 bases between. Per the germline V gene, CDR1 is LNHDA and CDR2 is SQIVND (reference sequence). The CDR3, as DNA: TGTGCCAGCAGAGGAATTCGGGGGGCCAACGTCCTGACTTTC. It encodes CASRGIRGANVLTF.